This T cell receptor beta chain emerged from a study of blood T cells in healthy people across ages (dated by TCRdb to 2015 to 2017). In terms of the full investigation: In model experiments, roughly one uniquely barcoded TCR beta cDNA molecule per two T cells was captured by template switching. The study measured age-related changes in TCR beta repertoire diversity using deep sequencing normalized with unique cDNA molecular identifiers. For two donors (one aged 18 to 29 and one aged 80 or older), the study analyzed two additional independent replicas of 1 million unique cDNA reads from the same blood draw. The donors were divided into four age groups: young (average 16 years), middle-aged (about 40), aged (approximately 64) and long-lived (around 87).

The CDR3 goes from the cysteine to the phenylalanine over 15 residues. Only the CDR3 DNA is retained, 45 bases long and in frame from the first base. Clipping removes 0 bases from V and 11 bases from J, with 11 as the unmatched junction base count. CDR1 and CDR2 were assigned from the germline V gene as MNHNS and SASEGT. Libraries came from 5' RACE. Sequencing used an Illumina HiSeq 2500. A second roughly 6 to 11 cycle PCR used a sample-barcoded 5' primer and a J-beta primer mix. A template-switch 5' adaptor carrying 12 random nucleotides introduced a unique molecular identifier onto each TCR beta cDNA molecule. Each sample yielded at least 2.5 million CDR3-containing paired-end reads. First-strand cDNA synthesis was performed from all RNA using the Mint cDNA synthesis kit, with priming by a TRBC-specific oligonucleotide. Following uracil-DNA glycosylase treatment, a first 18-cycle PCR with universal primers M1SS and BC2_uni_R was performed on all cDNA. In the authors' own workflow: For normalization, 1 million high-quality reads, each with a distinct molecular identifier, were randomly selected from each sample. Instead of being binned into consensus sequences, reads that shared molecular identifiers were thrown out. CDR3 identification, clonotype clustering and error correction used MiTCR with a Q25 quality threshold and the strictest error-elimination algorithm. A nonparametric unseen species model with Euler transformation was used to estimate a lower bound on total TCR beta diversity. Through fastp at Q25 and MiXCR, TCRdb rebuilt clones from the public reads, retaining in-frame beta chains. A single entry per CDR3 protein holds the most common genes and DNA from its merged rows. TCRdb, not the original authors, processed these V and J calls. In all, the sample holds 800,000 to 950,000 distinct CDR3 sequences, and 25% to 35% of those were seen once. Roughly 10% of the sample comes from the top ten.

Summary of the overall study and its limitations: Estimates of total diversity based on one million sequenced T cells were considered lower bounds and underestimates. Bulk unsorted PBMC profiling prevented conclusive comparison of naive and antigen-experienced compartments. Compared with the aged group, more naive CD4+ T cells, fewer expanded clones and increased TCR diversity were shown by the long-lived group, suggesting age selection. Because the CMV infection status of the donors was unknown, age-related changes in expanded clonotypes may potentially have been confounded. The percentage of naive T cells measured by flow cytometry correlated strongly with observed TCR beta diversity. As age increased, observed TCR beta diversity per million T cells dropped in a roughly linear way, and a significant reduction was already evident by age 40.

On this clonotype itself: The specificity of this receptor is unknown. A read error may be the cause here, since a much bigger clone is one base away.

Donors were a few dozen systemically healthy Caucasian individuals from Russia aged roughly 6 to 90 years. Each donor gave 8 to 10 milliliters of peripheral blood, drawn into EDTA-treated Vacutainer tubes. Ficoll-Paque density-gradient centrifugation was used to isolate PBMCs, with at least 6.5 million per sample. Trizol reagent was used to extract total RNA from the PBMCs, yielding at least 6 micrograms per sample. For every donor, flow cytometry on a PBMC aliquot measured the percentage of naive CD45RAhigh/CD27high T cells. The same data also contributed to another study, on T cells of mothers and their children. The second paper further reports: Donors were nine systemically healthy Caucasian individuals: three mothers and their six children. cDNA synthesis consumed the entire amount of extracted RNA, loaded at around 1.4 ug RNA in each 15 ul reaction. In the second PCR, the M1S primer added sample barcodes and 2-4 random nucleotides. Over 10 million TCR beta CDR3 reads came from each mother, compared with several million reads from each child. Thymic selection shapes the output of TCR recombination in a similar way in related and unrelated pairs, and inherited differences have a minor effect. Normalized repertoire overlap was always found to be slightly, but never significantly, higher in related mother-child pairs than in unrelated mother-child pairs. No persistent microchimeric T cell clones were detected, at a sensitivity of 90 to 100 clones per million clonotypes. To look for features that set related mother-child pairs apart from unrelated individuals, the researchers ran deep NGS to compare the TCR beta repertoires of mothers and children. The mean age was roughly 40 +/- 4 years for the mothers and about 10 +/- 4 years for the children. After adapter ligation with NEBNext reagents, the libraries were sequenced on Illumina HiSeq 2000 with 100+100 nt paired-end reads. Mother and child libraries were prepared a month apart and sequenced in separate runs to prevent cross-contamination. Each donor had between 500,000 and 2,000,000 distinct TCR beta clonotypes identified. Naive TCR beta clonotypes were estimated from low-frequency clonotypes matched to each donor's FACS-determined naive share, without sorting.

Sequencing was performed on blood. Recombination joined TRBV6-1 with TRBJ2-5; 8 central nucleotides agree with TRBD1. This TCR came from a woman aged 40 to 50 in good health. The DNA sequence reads TGTGCCAGCAGTGAAGCTCCGGACAGGGATGATGAGCAGTACTTC. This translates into CASSEAPDRDDEQYF.